This is a list of T cell receptor beta chains from one sample in a study of control samples from healthy donors and cancer patients. Sequenced by immunoSEQ multiplex PCR; TCRdb stores in-frame clones only, minus some. The table lists about 120,000 clones, around 89% of them singletons. Sample: blood. The receptors originated from a man between 50 and 59 years old in good health. The CDR3 runs from the conserved cysteine through the conserved F or W. The order of the fields is CDR3 DNA, CDR3 protein, clone size, V gene, D gene, J gene, CDR3 length. A D gene is named only where the DNA matches it firmly. Clone sizes are given selectively: once, few, many, or a class where the clone is expanded.

TGTGCCAGCAGCCCTAGGGTTACCTACGAGCAGTACTTC CASSPRVTYEQYF once TRBV7-2 NA TRBJ2-7 13
TGTGCCAGCAGTGGGGGGTCGTACACTGAAGCTTTCTTT CASSGGSYTEAFF NA TRBV6-4 NA TRBJ1-1 13
TGCAGTCGGTGGGTCCAAGAGACCCAGTACTTC CSRWVQETQYF NA TRBV20-1 NA TRBJ2-5 11
TGTGCCAGCAGCCCGACAGGGGGCGAGGCTGAAGCTTTCTTT CASSPTGGEAEAFF NA TRBV3-1/TRBV3-2 TRBD1 TRBJ1-1 14
TGTGCCAGCAGTTATGATTACCCAGGGGTCTACGAGCAGTACTTC CASSYDYPGVYEQYF once TRBV6-5 NA TRBJ2-7 15
TGTGCCAGCAGGTCTGACGGGGGCTACACCTTC CASRSDGGYTF NA TRBV28 NA TRBJ1-2 11
TGTGCCAGCAGTTCACACCTAGTAGGCGGGGAGCTGTTTTTT CASSSHLVGGELFF many TRBV27 NA TRBJ2-2 14
TGCGCCAGCAGCTTGGGAGCAGGGGGTAATCAGCCCCAGCATTTT CASSLGAGGNQPQHF NA TRBV5-1 TRBD1 TRBJ1-5 15
TGTGCCAGCAGACCCGGCGGCTACAGGGACACAGATACGCAGTATTTT CASRPGGYRDTDTQYF NA TRBV2 NA TRBJ2-3 16
TGTGCCAGCAGTGAGCCGGGACAGGGGGGCTACGAGCAGTACTTC CASSEPGQGGYEQYF NA TRBV2 TRBD1 TRBJ2-7 15
TGTGCCAGCAGGCCCGGGGTTACGAACACTGAAGCTTTCTTT CASRPGVTNTEAFF once TRBV27 NA TRBJ1-1 14
TGTGCCAGCAGTGCTTCCAGGGGAAATACGCAGTATTTT CASSASRGNTQYF NA TRBV2 NA TRBJ2-3 13
TGTGCCAGCAGCGCGACAGGGTACTATGGCTACACCTTC CASSATGYYGYTF NA TRBV6-5 TRBD1 TRBJ1-2 13
TGCAGCGTTGAGAGGTCTGGGTTGAGGCTTACTGAAGCTTTCTTT CSVERSGLRLTEAFF NA TRBV29-1 NA TRBJ1-1 15
TGTGCCAGCAGTACCCGGGCCAGGCACACCGGTGAGCAGTTCTTC CASSTRARHTGEQFF NA TRBV6-5 NA TRBJ2-1 15
TGTGCCACACAGCGGGATCCCTCCTACAATGAGCAGTTCTTC CATQRDPSYNEQFF NA TRBV6-5 TRBD2 TRBJ2-1 14
TGTGCCAGCAGCTTGCCCTCTGGACAAGGGCCGGGTGAGCAGTACTTC CASSLPSGQGPGEQYF NA TRBV5-6 NA TRBJ2-7 16
TGTGCCAGTAGGGACGGACTCACTGAAGCTTTCTTT CASRDGLTEAFF many TRBV19 NA TRBJ1-1 12
TGCGCCAGCAGCGCCCTCGGGGGGAACACTGAAGCTTTCTTT CASSALGGNTEAFF NA TRBV5-1 NA TRBJ1-1 14
TGTGCCAGCAGCTCCCTTCGGGACGGACCTGGAAACACCATATATTTT CASSSLRDGPGNTIYF NA TRBV9 NA TRBJ1-3 16
TGTGCCAGCAGCCCAGCGACAGGGGCTGGGGCTGAAGCTTTCTTT CASSPATGAGAEAFF NA TRBV13 TRBD1 TRBJ1-1 15
TGTGCCAGCACCCCGACTGTTATGAACACTGAAGCTTTCTTT CASTPTVMNTEAFF once TRBV27 NA TRBJ1-1 14
TGTGCCAGCAGCCCGAAGGGTCCTAAAGCTGTCGGGGCCAACGTCCTGACTTTC CASSPKGPKAVGANVLTF NA TRBV7-9 NA TRBJ2-6 18